This T cell receptor beta chain comes out of a study of blood T cells in healthy people across ages. For the second PCR, which ran for about 6 to 12 cycles, a sample-barcoded 5' primer and a J-beta primer mix were used. Via MiXCR, TCRdb re-called the 5' RACE reads, giving one row per CDR3 protein. The data contain 450,000 to 700,000 distinct CDR3 sequences, approximately 25% of them seen just once; the ten biggest clones take up around 18%. Of note for this clonotype: Its antigen is still unknown.

CDR3 size: 12 residues. V was shortened by 0 bases and J by 8 bases, with 8 bases between the two germline ends. Germline V CDR1 and CDR2: SGHRS, YFSETQ. Study results and caveats: While age rose, TCR beta diversity per million T cells dropped in a roughly linear way.

Every sample gave at least 5.5 micrograms of total RNA when it was extracted. The clonotype comes from a woman between 70 and 85 years old in good health. The chain recombines TRBV5-1 with TRBJ1-2, with a weak D call TRBD1 (6 bases). The sample comprised blood. The chain's CDR3 is CASSLDRVGYTF. In nucleotides, the CDR3 is TGCGCCAGCAGCTTGGACAGGGTCGGCTACACCTTC.